This record covers a single TCR beta chain. The sample originates from a study of blood T cell repertoires in COVID-19. In the study overall: Researchers got acute and convalescent COVID-19 samples from the United States, Italy and Spain.

Recovered participants had two consecutive negative NP/OP PCR tests, healthcare professional clearance, or symptom resolution. Germline CDR1 is DFQATT and CDR2 is SNEGSKA (reference sequence). Unmatched junction bases numbered 8, after V lost 3 bases and J lost 7 bases. This CDR3 has 16 amino acids. Original processing methods: Nucleated cell counts were estimated from reference gene primer amplification. Assay: immunoSEQ multiplex PCR; the TCRdb copy retains only in-frame clones and omits some. Clone size and the V and J calls come from that table; the DNA yielded D and trimming. The sample holds a few hundred thousand clones, about 90% seen once.

The rearrangement joins TRBV20-1 to TRBJ1-6; 11 positions match TRBD1. This TCR derives from a woman younger than 45 who had recovered from COVID-19. The sequenced sample was PBMCs or T cells enriched from blood (not recorded which). For the CDR3, the DNA is TGCAGTGCTAGTTACCGGACAGGGGGCCCAAATTCACCCCTCCACTTT. Its protein product is CSASYRTGGPNSPLHF.